The next 18 T cell receptor beta chains were all read from a single sample in a study of T cell responses to AZD1222 COVID-19 vaccine. Here immunoSEQ multiplex PCR was the method, and the copy in TCRdb shows in-frame clones only, minus some. This sample carries about 94,000 clones, roughly 88% of them seen once, and the ten largest clones take about 14%. The sample in question was peripheral blood, obtained on day 0 of AZD1222 vaccination. These receptors all stem from an adult in good health.

This clone appeared once. The chain recombines TRBV7-9 with TRBJ1-2, with 9 bases identical to TRBD1. CDR1 and CDR2 from the germline V gene are SEHNR and FQNEAQ (reference sequence). CDR3 length equals 19 residues. With 2 bases clipped from V and 5 bases from J, the junction kept 18 bases outside the gene matches. CDR3 in amino acids: CASSLNLQGAFLGGYGYTF. DNA for the CDR3: TGTGCCAGCAGCTTAAACCTACAGGGGGCATTTCTAGGCGGGTATGGCTACACCTTC.

This chain uses TRBV7-8 with TRBJ2-5; D is possibly TRBD2 (6 bases). The germline V gene has CDR1 SGHVS and CDR2 FQNEAQ. The CDR3 loop spans 14 amino acids. With 4 bases removed from V and 3 bases from J, the gap between germline ends came to 12 bases. CDR3: CASSSVREEETQYF. CDR3 DNA: TGTGCCAGCAGCTCGGTCAGGGAGGAAGAGACCCAGTACTTC.

The genes are TRBV11-1 and TRBJ2-1; D might be TRBD1 or TRBD2, each matching 6 bases. The CDR3 spans 16 residues. Per germline, CDR1 SGHAT and CDR2 FQDESV (reference sequence). Trimming stripped 5 bases from V and 2 bases from J, with 16 bases between. The CDR3 here is CASSPLGGGTYNEQFF. The CDR3 coding sequence is TGTGCCAGCAGCCCCCTGGGGGGCGGGACCTACAATGAGCAGTTCTTC.

The chain links TRBV5-1 to TRBJ1-2; D remains ambiguous. The CDR3 spans 15 residues. Looked up from germline, CDR1 is SGHRS and CDR2 is YFSETQ. Trimming took off 0 bases at V and 6 bases at J, with 15 bases between the two ends. The DNA for the CDR3 is TGCGCCAGCAGCTTGGCCGTGGGGTTAGCCCATGGCTACACCTTC. Translation gives CASSLAVGLAHGYTF.

The chain has TRBV6-6 and TRBJ1-1; D gene unclear. CDR1 is MNHNY, CDR2 SVGAGI, per germline (reference sequence). V was trimmed by 7 bases and J by 3 bases, leaving 15 bases between them. There are 14 residues in the CDR3. CDR3 in amino acids: CASTPTVGYTEAFF. CDR3 bases: TGTGCCAGCACCCCCACCGTGGGGTACACTGAAGCTTTCTTT.

This clone has a handful of counts. This chain links TRBV30 with TRBJ1-2; maybe TRBD1 (6 bases). The CDR3 spans 12 residues. The germline gives CDR1 GTSNPN, CDR2 SVGIG (reference sequence). Trimming pared 5 bases from V and 4 bases from J, leaving 11 bases between. CDR3 nucleotide sequence: TGTGCCTGGGTACAGGGATCCTATGGCTACACCTTC. It codes for CAWVQGSYGYTF.

The chain combines TRBV5-1 with TRBJ1-1; D is ambiguous. This CDR3 is 12 amino acids long. V gave up 4 bases and J gave up 8 bases, with 12 bases separating them. Germline assignment: CDR1 SGHRS and CDR2 YFSETQ. This chain's CDR3 is CASSPYRGEAFF. Written as DNA, the CDR3 is TGCGCCAGCAGCCCCTACCGGGGAGAAGCTTTCTTT.

The chain couples TRBV11-1 to TRBJ2-2; the match to TRBD1 covers 7 bases. V lost 6 bases to trimming and J lost 4 bases; unmatched junction nucleotides: 5. The CDR3 consists of 14 residues. Germline V gene lookup returns CDR1 SGHAT and CDR2 FQDESV (reference sequence). CDR3 nucleotide sequence: TGTGCCAGCAGGCGGACAGGACCCACCGGGGAGCTGTTTTTT. It specifies CASRRTGPTGELFF.

The J gene is TRBJ2-3, the V gene TRBV6-5; 11 nucleotides align to TRBD2. With V trimmed by 6 bases and J by 1 base, 3 bases remained unmatched. CDR3 size: 15 residues. Germline lookup yields CDR1 MNHEY and CDR2 SVGAGI. This CDR3 reads CASSLSGGGTDTQYF. The CDR3 coding sequence is TGTGCCAGCAGCCTTAGCGGGGGGGGCACAGATACGCAGTATTTT.

The CDR3, as DNA: TGTGCCAGCAGCCAAACAACCGGGACTTACTCCGCCTCTAACTATGGCTACACCTTC. Amino acids: CASSQTTGTYSASNYGYTF. The chain has TRBV4-2 and TRBJ1-2; perhaps TRBD1 as D (5 bases). Per germline, CDR1 LGHNA and CDR2 YNFKEQ. The V gene lost 2 bases and the J gene lost 0 bases, with 22 bases spanning the gap. The CDR3 is 19 amino acids.

The rearrangement joins TRBV10-3 to TRBJ2-7, with 9 bases fitting TRBD1. This CDR3 is built from 14 residues. Germline loops: CDR1 ENHRY, CDR2 SYGVKD. Trimming removed 5 bases from V and 3 bases from J; junction bases left unmatched: 5. CDR3 sequence: CAISLRDRDYEQYF. CDR3 coding DNA: TGTGCCATCAGTCTCCGGGACAGGGACTACGAGCAGTACTTC.

The CDR3 sequence is CASSLQGANTGELFF. CDR3 nucleotides: TGTGCCAGCAGTCTACAGGGGGCAAACACCGGGGAGCTGTTTTTT. The genes are TRBV28 and TRBJ2-2, with TRBD1 matching over 9 bases. Per germline, CDR1 MDHEN and CDR2 SYDVKM. The CDR3 runs to 15 residues. V dropped 5 bases and J dropped 2; count of bases not matched to a gene: 3.

The V call is TRBV5-1, the J call TRBJ1-4; the D is unclear. Germline CDR1 reads SGHRS; CDR2 reads YFSETQ. The V gene lost 0 bases and the J gene lost 8 bases, with 14 bases spanning the gap. The CDR3 has 15 residues. The CDR3 reads CASSLARLPDEKLFF. The CDR3 DNA sequence: TGCGCCAGCAGCTTGGCACGCCTTCCTGACGAAAAACTGTTTTTT.

The chain recombines TRBV11-2 with TRBJ1-5; D is ambiguous. Germline V gene data show CDR1 as SGHAT and CDR2 as FQNNGV. The CDR3 spans 14 residues. The V end lost 3 bases, the J end lost 0 bases, and 6 bases lay between the germline ends. The CDR3: CASSLGLSNQPQHF. The CDR3, as DNA: TGTGCCAGCAGCTTGGGCCTTAGCAATCAGCCCCAGCATTTT.

The rearrangement links TRBV18 to TRBJ2-2; D remains ambiguous. The V gene lost 2 bases and the J gene lost 4 bases, with 14 bases spanning the gap. The CDR3 loop spans 16 amino acids. CDR1 KGHSH and CDR2 LQKENI come from the germline V gene. Here the CDR3 reads CASSPGVSRVTGELFF. In nucleotides, the CDR3 is TGTGCCAGCTCACCAGGGGTCAGTCGTGTCACCGGGGAGCTGTTTTTT.

The rearrangement joins TRBV2 to TRBJ1-1; unclear D gene. CDR3 length equals 13 residues. CDR1 is SNHLY and CDR2 is FYNNEI in the germline V gene. Deletions cut 11 bases from V and 4 bases from J, with 17 bases between. The CDR3 DNA sequence: TGTGCCGGGGAGGAGGGTGGCGGCACTGAAGCTTTCTTT. Encoded protein: CAGEEGGGTEAFF.

V is TRBV4-1 and J is TRBJ2-7, with TRBD1 matching over 8 bases. The CDR3 sequence is 15 residues long. The germline V gene has CDR1 MGHRA and CDR2 YSYEKL. V lost 4 bases, J lost 4 bases, and 9 bases stayed unmatched. The CDR3 DNA is TGCGCCAGCAGCCGCGAACAGGACAGGGCGTACGAGCAGTACTTC. Encoded protein: CASSREQDRAYEQYF.

This rearrangement joins TRBV6-5 to TRBJ1-6; perhaps TRBD1 as D (5 bases). Trimming left V 0 bases short and J 7 bases short, with 10 bases between. CDR1 and CDR2 (germline): MNHEY, SVGAGI. The CDR3 has 15 amino acids. CDR3 DNA sequence: TGTGCCAGCAGTTACTCGGGGACGGCGAATTCACCCCTCCACTTT. It codes for CASSYSGTANSPLHF.